This T cell receptor beta chain was recorded in a study of shared clonotypes between healthy human individuals. Notes on the study in general: Larger estimated richness was generally seen in naive subsets than in memory subsets. Among non-shared clonotypes, generation probabilities were lower than among those shared by all four donors.

Regarding this clone: Its antigen is undetermined.

The method was immunoSEQ multiplex PCR; TCRdb's version includes in-frame clones alone and lacks a portion of them. The table includes 2 million to 2.5 million clones, roughly 93% detected once. V was shortened by 6 bases and J by 10 bases, with 19 bases between the two germline ends. Germline CDR1 and CDR2: MNHNS and SASEGT. The length of the CDR3 is 14 residues. J is TRBJ2-1 and V is TRBV6-1; tentative D call: TRBD2 (5 bases). Material: naive CD4+ T cells from PBMCs. Described subset: CD45RA+ positively selected. The sequence came from a man aged 18-30 years in good health. Some clones in this sample may be carry-over from other donors' samples. The CDR3 region has the DNA TGTGCCAGCAGGGGTTGGAGTATTGGCGGGGAGCAGTTCTTC. It translates to CASRGWSIGGEQFF.